This T cell receptor (beta chain) is from a study of control samples from healthy donors and cancer patients (dated by TCRdb to 2020 to 2021). As to this clone: Its antigen is still unknown. Base qualities are not at hand, and no much larger clone is one base apart.

The receptor library was made with the immunoSEQ multiplex PCR assay. What TCRdb holds here is the immuneACCESS table cut down to in-frame rearrangements. Part of the clones is not present; checked against another copy, under half of the missing clones reflect an unresolved V gene, and the others are unexplained. This sample comprises about 70,000 clones, about 87% of them detected only once. 2% to 2.5% of the sample rests with the top ten. Its CDR3 holds 17 amino acids, cysteine through phenylalanine. The kept DNA is CDR3 alone, 51 bases in frame from the first base. Reading the germline V gene gives CDR1 SGHRS and CDR2 YFSETQ. V has 4 bases trimmed and J has 2 bases trimmed; junction bases matching no gene number 4.

In this chain, TRBV5-1 is recombined with TRBJ2-1, and 15 junction bases match TRBD2. Sequencing was performed on PBMCs. This TCR derives from a woman in her fifties or sixties with head and neck cancer. The nucleotides are TGCGCCAGCAGCGCCCGGACTAGCGGGGGGGCCTACAATGAGCAGTTCTTC. It codes for CASSARTSGGAYNEQFF. Supplemented by the reference TRBV5-1 and TRBJ2-1 proteins around the CDR3, the complete variable domain is KAGVTQTPRYLIKTRGQQVTLSCSPISGHRSVSWYQQTPGQGLQFLFEYFSETQRNKGNFPGRFSGRQFSNSRSEMNVSTLELGDSALYLCASSARTSGGAYNEQFFGPGTRLTVL.